These 12 T cell receptor beta chains were all obtained from the same sample, sequenced in a study of CD8+ T cells in alopecia areata. Treatment specified: oral pan-JAK inhibitor, 5-10 mg twice daily. cDNA prepared by RNA extraction and subsequent reverse transcription served as the template for sequencing. Assay: immunoSEQ multiplex PCR; the TCRdb copy retains only in-frame clones and omits some. The sample contains a few hundred thousand clones, approximately 72% of which appear only once. The sample here was CD4+ T cells sorted from blood, taken around week 42, from a patient treated with tofacitinib. The receptors shown here come from a human donor with alopecia areata.

In DNA, the CDR3 is TGTGCCTGGAGTGTATGGGGACAGGTCGGGCAGCCCCAGCATTTT. It codes for CAWSVWGQVGQPQHF. The chain has TRBV30 and TRBJ1-5; 8 bases map to TRBD1. V lost 0 bases, J lost 7 bases, and 8 bases stayed unmatched. The CDR3 extends over 15 amino acids. Germline loops: CDR1 GTSNPN, CDR2 SVGIG (reference sequence).

The chain joins TRBV30 to TRBJ1-1; tentative D call: TRBD1 (5 bases). Germline CDR1 and CDR2: GTSNPN and SVGIG (reference sequence). Trimming shortened V by 1 base and J by 8 bases, and 14 bases separated the two germline ends. The CDR3 loop spans 13 amino acids. This CDR3 reads CAWSGGLRREAFF. The CDR3, as DNA: TGTGCCTGGAGTGGGGGACTTCGACGCGAAGCTTTCTTT.

V usage is TRBV30 and J usage is TRBJ1-1; D is uncertain. This CDR3 has 15 amino acids. CDR1 and CDR2 from the germline V gene are GTSNPN and SVGIG (reference sequence). V shed 0 bases and J shed 2 bases, with 13 bases lying between them. DNA for the CDR3: TGTGCCTGGAGTGTAGCCCGACGGGTTAACACTGAAGCTTTCTTT. It translates to CAWSVARRVNTEAFF.

This chain links TRBV7-8 with TRBJ2-2; D may match TRBD1 or TRBD2 (6 bases each). The CDR3 runs 16 residues. The germline V and J ends were trimmed by 0 bases and 4 bases, with 12 bases remaining between them. The germline V gene has CDR1 SGHVS and CDR2 FQNEAQ. CDR3 sequence: CASSLALGGLTGELFF. For the CDR3, the DNA is TGTGCCAGCAGCTTAGCCCTAGGGGGGCTCACCGGGGAGCTGTTTTTT. The whole variable domain, remainder taken from reference TRBV7-8 and TRBJ2-2, is GAGVSQSPRYKVAKRGQDVALRCDPISGHVSLFWYQQALGQGPEFLTYFQNEAQLDKSGLPSDRFFAERPEGSVSTLKIQRTQQEDSAVYLCASSLALGGLTGELFFGEGSRLTVL.

V is TRBV7-2 and J is TRBJ2-7; tentative D call: TRBD2 (6 bases). From germline, CDR1 is SGHTA and CDR2 FQGNSA. V gave up 1 base and J gave up 2 bases, with 12 bases separating them. The length of the CDR3 is 15 residues. Here the CDR3 reads CASSLEVGGTYEQYF. The CDR3 nucleotides read TGTGCCAGCAGCTTAGAGGTGGGGGGAACCTACGAGCAGTACTTC.

The genes are TRBV5-1 and TRBJ2-5, with unresolved D. The germline V and J ends were trimmed by 4 bases and 5 bases, with 15 bases remaining between them. The CDR3 is 14 residues long. CDR1 SGHRS and CDR2 YFSETQ come from the germline V gene. The CDR3 nucleotides read TGCGCCAGCAGCGGCGGTAATGGTGGGGAGACCCAGTACTTC. Translating it yields CASSGGNGGETQYF. Full variable domain (remainder filled in from reference TRBV5-1 and TRBJ2-5): KAGVTQTPRYLIKTRGQQVTLSCSPISGHRSVSWYQQTPGQGLQFLFEYFSETQRNKGNFPGRFSGRQFSNSRSEMNVSTLELGDSALYLCASSGGNGGETQYFGPGTRLLVL.

The chain carries TRBV4-3 and TRBJ1-2, with no clear D. V lost 0 bases and J lost 2, with 13 bases in between. CDR1 is LGHNA, CDR2 YSLEER, per germline. The CDR3 is 16 amino acids. The CDR3 coding sequence is TGCGCCAGCAGCCAAGAGTACGGCAGGAGAAACTATGGCTACACCTTC. It encodes CASSQEYGRRNYGYTF.

This clone was detected only once. The rearrangement links TRBV30 to TRBJ2-7, with D perhaps given as TRBD1 or TRBD2 (6 bases each). CDR3 size: 14 residues. V lost 1 base, J lost 3 bases, and 13 bases lay in between. The germline gives CDR1 GTSNPN, CDR2 SVGIG (reference sequence). For the CDR3, the DNA is TGTGCCTGGAGTGGTGGAGGGGGGCGCTACGAGCAGTACTTC. Translated: CAWSGGGGRYEQYF.

This clone appeared a few times. The V and J genes are TRBV14 and TRBJ2-1, with 9 bases matching TRBD2. The J segment lost 7 bases and the V segment lost 6 bases, leaving 7 bases of the junction unmatched. Germline V gene lookup returns CDR1 SGHDN and CDR2 FVKESK. This CDR3 spans 14 amino acids. CDR3 coding DNA: TGTGCCAGCAGAGCCCCCCTAGCGGGGAATGAGCAGTTCTTC. The encoded protein is CASRAPLAGNEQFF.

The chain uses TRBV29-1 and TRBJ2-5, with 9 nucleotides matching TRBD1. Germline CDR1 SQVTM, CDR2 ANQGSEA. After removal of 6 bases from V and 5 bases from J, the junction contained 4 bases not matched to a gene. The CDR3 runs to 12 residues. The CDR3 DNA is TGCAGCGTCGACAGGGGGTCCGAGACCCAGTACTTC. Its translation is CSVDRGSETQYF.

The chain combines TRBV19 with TRBJ1-5, with D possibly being TRBD1 (5 bases). Looked up from germline, CDR1 is LNHDA and CDR2 is SQIVND (reference sequence). The CDR3 length is 13 residues. Trimming shortened V by 5 bases and J by 7 bases, and 12 bases separated the two germline ends. DNA for the CDR3: TGTGCCAGTAGTCAGGGTTTGCAACAGCCCCAGCATTTT. It yields the protein CASSQGLQQPQHF.

V gene TRBV30 combines with J gene TRBJ2-2, with TRBD2 as a possible D gene (6 bases). The V end was cut by 0 bases, the J end by 6 bases, with 8 bases between. Germline V gene sequence: CDR1 GTSNPN, CDR2 SVGIG (reference sequence). The CDR3 contains 13 residues. The CDR3: CAWSVSGAGELFF. CDR3 nucleotide sequence: TGTGCCTGGAGTGTATCGGGAGCCGGGGAGCTGTTTTTT. The complete variable domain, with remaining parts taken from reference TRBV30 and TRBJ2-2, reads SQTIHQWPATLVQPVGSPLSLECTVEGTSNPNLYWYRQAAGRGLQLLFYSVGIGQISSEVPQNLSASRPQDRQFILSSKKLLLSDSGFYLCAWSVSGAGELFFGEGSRLTVL.